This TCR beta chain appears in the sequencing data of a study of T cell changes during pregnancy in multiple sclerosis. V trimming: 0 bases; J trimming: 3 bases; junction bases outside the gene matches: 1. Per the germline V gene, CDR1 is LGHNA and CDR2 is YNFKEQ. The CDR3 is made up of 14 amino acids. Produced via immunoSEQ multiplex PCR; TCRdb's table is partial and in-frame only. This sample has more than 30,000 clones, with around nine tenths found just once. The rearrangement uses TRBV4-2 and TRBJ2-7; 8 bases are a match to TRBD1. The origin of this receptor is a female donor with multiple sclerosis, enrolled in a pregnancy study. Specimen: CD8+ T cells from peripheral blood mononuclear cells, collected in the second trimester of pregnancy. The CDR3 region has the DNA TGTGCCAGCAGCCAAGATACAGGGGGCTACGAGCAGTACTTC. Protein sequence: CASSQDTGGYEQYF.